The table lists the clone carrying this TCR beta chain with a count of one. Its antigen is unidentified. TCRdb independently ran MiXCR on the reads; one entry per CDR3 protein. This sample has fewer than 200,000 distinct CDR3 sequences; about 22% occur once, and the top ten carry under 30%. The source of the sample is a study of T cell repertoires in cytomegalovirus infection. Study-level background: Peptides in the study included HLA-C-restricted and HLA-B-restricted CMV epitopes. In public TCR beta signatures, there were indications of both CMV infection and matching HLA type. Broader study findings: Summed frequency of shared TCR beta families picked out CMV carriers who also had the relevant HLA.

Unmatched junction bases numbered 5, after V lost 7 bases and J lost 0 bases. The CDR3 totals 15 residues. The material was CD8+ T cells from cultured PBMCs, obtained from culture after CMV antigen stimulation. This chain connects TRBV12-3 or TRBV12-4 to TRBJ2-2; 7 bases fit TRBD1. This receptor was obtained from a human donor in good health (CMV status not recorded). Some clones in this sample may be carry-over from other donors' samples. The CDR3 sequence is CASTLQGPNTGELFF. In DNA form, the CDR3 reads TGTGCCAGCACCCTACAGGGGCCGAACACCGGGGAGCTGTTTTTT.